This T cell receptor (beta chain) was identified during a study of blood T cell repertoires in COVID-19. Overall study context: The analysed material was cDNA or gDNA that came from T cells, B-cell-depleted T cells, or PBMCs.

Assay: immunoSEQ multiplex PCR; the TCRdb copy retains only in-frame clones and omits some. Of some 200,000 clones detected, roughly 86% appear once; the ten largest clones hold nearly 2.5%. The sequencing input was peripheral blood. This sequence originates from a man aged 40-49 years with active or convalescent COVID-19.

The DNA for the CDR3 is TGCGCCAGCAGTGAGAGGGGAATGCCTACTGAAGCTTTCTTT. This encodes CASSERGMPTEAFF. The chain uses TRBV10-2 and TRBJ1-1, with a possible D match to TRBD1 (5 bases). Germline CDR1 WSHSY, CDR2 SAAADI. The V end was cut by 2 bases, the J end by 5 bases, with 12 bases between. The CDR3 loop spans 14 amino acids.